Listed below are T cell receptor beta chains from one sample, sequenced in a study of Ad26.COV2.S vaccination and SARS-CoV-2 variants. Some clones are missing from TCRdb's copy, which holds only in-frame ones; the method was immunoSEQ multiplex PCR. The sample lists approximately 480,000 clones, roughly 89% occurring once. Sample: peripheral blood, taken in a trial of Ad26.COV2.S vaccine versus placebo. These receptor sequences come from a person between 18 and 60 years old who received the Ad26.COV2.S COVID-19 vaccine or a placebo. Both conserved end residues are part of each CDR3. The order of the fields is V gene, D gene, J gene, clone size, CDR3 DNA, CDR3 protein. D genes are given only for firm matches. Size values are once, few and many counts, or a class for expanded clones, and some rows have none.

>TRBV9|NA|TRBJ1-2|once
TGTGCCAGCAGCATACTCCCCGATGGGGGAACCACTTATGGCTACACCTTC
CASSILPDGGTTYGYTF
>TRBV7-7|TRBD2|TRBJ2-3|NA
TGTGCTAGCAGCTCAGTAGCGGGAGCCCCAGATACGCAGTATTTT
CASSSVAGAPDTQYF
>TRBV28|NA|TRBJ2-5|NA
TGTGCCAGCAGTCCATCCACGGGAGTTCAAGAGACCCAGTACTTC
CASSPSTGVQETQYF
>TRBV28|NA|TRBJ2-7|NA
TGTGCCAGCATCGGGAGCTACGAGCAGTACTTC
CASIGSYEQYF
>TRBV28|TRBD1|TRBJ1-1|NA
TGTGCCAGCGGGGACAGGGTGAACACTGAAGCTTTCTTT
CASGDRVNTEAFF
>TRBV4-1|NA|TRBJ2-3|NA
TGCGCCGTAGGGCTACACACAGATACGCAGTATTTT
CAVGLHTDTQYF
>TRBV7-3|NA|TRBJ2-1|few
TGTGCCAGCAGCTTAAGCTCGCGGGCCACACTCAATGAGCAGTTCTTC
CASSLSSRATLNEQFF
>TRBV6-5|NA|TRBJ1-5|NA
TGTGCCAGCAGATCTGGGGCGGAGCCCCAGCATTTT
CASRSGAEPQHF
>TRBV5-5|TRBD1|TRBJ2-3|NA
TGTGCCAGCAGCCTGGACAGGGTGGGCACAGATACGCAGTATTTT
CASSLDRVGTDTQYF
>TRBV5-1|NA|TRBJ1-2|NA
TGCGCCAGCAGCTTGGACAGGGTTTTTGGCTACACCTTC
CASSLDRVFGYTF
>TRBV5-4|NA|TRBJ1-6|NA
TGTGCCAGCAGCGGGAGTGGGCGTGATTCACCCCTCCACTTT
CASSGSGRDSPLHF
>TRBV10-1|NA|TRBJ2-1|NA
TGCGCCAGCAAGGTAAATGAGCAGTTCTTC
CASKVNEQFF
>TRBV7-2|TRBD1|TRBJ2-5|NA
TGTGCCAGCAGCCCAGGACAGGGGAGGGAGACCCAGTACTTC
CASSPGQGRETQYF